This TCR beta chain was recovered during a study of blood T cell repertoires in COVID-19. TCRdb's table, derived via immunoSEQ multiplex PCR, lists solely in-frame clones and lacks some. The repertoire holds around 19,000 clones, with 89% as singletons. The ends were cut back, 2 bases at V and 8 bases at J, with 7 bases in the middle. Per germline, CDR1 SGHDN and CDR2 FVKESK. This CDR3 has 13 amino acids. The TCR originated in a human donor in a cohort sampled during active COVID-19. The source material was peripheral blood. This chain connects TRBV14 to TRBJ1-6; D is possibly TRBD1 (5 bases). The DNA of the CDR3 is TGTGCCAGCAGCCAACAGGGTTATTCACCCCTCCACTTT. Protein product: CASSQQGYSPLHF.